The clone carrying this TCR beta chain was counted once. The CDR3 runs to 15 residues. Germline values: CDR1 LGHNA, CDR2 YSLEER. The J segment lost 3 bases and the V segment lost 3 bases, leaving 8 bases of the junction unmatched. This sample is drawn from a study of T cell responses to AZD1222 COVID-19 vaccine. Profiling relied on immunoSEQ multiplex PCR, and the TCRdb table lists in-frame clones only, not all of them. The top ten hold less than 4.5% of the sample, which has about 110,000 clones, about 87% seen once. The receptor was derived from an adult who received the AZD1222 COVID-19 vaccine. The sample consisted of peripheral blood, taken 28 days after the second AZD1222 dose. This chain uses TRBV4-3 with TRBJ2-7; 7 positions match TRBD2. The CDR3 region has the DNA TGCGCCAGCAGCCAGGTTACGGCTAGCGGCTACGAGCAGTACTTC. This codes for CASSQVTASGYEQYF.